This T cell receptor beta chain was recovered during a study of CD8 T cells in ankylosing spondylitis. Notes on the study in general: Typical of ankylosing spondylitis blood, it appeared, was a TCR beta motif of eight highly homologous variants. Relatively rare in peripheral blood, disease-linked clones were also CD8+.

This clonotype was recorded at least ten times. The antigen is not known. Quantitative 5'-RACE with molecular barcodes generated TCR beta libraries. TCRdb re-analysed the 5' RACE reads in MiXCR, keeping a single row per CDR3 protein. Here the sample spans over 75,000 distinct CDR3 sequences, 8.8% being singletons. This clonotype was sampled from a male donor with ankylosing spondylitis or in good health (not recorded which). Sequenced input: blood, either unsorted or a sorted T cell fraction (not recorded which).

The CDR3 DNA is TGTGCCAGCACGAAGCGTGGGAGGGAGCAGTACTTC. This translates into CASTKRGREQYF. The chain is built from TRBV12-3 or TRBV12-4 and TRBJ2-7; tentative D call: TRBD2 (6 bases). This CDR3 spans 12 amino acids. The V end was cut by 7 bases, the J end by 7 bases, with 14 bases between.